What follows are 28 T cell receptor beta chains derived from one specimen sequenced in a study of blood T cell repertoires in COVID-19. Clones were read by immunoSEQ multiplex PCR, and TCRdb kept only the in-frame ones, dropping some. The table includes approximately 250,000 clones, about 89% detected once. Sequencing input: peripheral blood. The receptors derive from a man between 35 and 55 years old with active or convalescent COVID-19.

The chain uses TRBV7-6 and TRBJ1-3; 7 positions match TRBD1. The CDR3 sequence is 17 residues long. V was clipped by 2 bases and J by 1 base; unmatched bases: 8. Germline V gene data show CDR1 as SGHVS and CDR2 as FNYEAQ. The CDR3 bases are TGTGCCAGCAGCTTATTGACAGGGATGAATTCTGGAAACACCATATATTTT. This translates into CASSLLTGMNSGNTIYF.

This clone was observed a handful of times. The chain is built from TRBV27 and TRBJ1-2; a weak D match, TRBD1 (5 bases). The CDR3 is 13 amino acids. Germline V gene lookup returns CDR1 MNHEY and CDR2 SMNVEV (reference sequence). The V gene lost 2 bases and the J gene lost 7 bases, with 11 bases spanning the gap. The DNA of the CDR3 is TGTGCCAGCAGTTTACAGGGAGGACCTGGCTACACCTTC. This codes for CASSLQGGPGYTF.

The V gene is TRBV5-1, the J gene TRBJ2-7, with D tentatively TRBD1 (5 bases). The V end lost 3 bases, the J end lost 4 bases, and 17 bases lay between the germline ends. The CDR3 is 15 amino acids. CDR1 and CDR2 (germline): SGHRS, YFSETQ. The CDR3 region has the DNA TGCGCCAGCAGCTCCGGACAAACCCTAAGGTACGAGCAGTACTTC. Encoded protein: CASSSGQTLRYEQYF.

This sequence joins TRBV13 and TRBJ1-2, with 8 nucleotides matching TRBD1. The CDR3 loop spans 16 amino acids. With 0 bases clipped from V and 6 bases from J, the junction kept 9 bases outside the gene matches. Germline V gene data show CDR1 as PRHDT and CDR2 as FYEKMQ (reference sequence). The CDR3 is CASSLGRGQEFNGYTF. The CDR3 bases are TGTGCCAGCAGCTTAGGTAGGGGACAGGAGTTCAATGGCTACACCTTC.

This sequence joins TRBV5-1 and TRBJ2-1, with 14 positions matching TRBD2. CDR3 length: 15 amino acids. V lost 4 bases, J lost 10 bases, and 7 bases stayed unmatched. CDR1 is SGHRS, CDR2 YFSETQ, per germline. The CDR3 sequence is CASSPRLAGGPEQFF. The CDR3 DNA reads TGCGCCAGCAGCCCAAGACTAGCGGGGGGGCCAGAGCAGTTCTTC. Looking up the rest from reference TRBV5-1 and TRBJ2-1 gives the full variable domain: KAGVTQTPRYLIKTRGQQVTLSCSPISGHRSVSWYQQTPGQGLQFLFEYFSETQRNKGNFPGRFSGRQFSNSRSEMNVSTLELGDSALYLCASSPRLAGGPEQFFGPGTRLTVL.

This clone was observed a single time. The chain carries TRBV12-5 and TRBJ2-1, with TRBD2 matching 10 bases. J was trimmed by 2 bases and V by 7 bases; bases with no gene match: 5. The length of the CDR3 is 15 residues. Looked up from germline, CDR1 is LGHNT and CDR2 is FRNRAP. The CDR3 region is CASAISGRTYNEQFF. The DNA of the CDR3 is TGTGCTAGTGCCATTAGCGGGAGGACCTACAATGAGCAGTTCTTC.

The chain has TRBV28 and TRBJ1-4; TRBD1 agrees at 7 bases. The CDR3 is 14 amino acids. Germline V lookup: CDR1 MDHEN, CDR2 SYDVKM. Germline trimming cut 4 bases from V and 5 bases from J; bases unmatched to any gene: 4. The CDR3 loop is CASSSSGGNEKLFF. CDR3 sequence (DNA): TGTGCCAGCAGTTCTTCAGGGGGGAATGAAAAACTGTTTTTT.

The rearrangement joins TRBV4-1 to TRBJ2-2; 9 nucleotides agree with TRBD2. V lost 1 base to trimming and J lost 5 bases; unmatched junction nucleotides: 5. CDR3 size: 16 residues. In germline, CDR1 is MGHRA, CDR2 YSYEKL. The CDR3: CASSQVAGGRTGELFF. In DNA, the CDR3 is TGCGCCAGCAGCCAAGTTGCGGGAGGGAGGACCGGGGAGCTGTTTTTT.

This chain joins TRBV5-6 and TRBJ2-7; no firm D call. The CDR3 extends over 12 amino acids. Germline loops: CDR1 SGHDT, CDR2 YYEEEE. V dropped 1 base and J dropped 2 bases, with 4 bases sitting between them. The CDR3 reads CASSLTAYEQYF. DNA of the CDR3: TGTGCCAGCAGCTTGACAGCCTACGAGCAGTACTTC.

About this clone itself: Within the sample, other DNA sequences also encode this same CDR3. CDR3 sequence: CASSSTGGTEAFF. The CDR3 DNA is TGCGCCAGCAGCAGTACAGGGGGGACTGAAGCTTTCTTT. The chain links TRBV5-1 to TRBJ1-1; 8 nucleotides match TRBD1. Per the germline V gene, CDR1 is SGHRS and CDR2 is YFSETQ. The CDR3 consists of 13 residues. V lost 4 bases, J lost 5 bases, and 4 bases stayed unmatched.

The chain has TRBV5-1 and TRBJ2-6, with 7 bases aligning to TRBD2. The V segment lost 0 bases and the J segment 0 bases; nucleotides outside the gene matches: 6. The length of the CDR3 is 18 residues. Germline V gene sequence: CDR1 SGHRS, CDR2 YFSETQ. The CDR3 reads CASSLVAGVISGANVLTF. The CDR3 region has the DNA TGCGCCAGCAGCTTGGTTGCGGGAGTGATCTCTGGGGCCAACGTCCTGACTTTC. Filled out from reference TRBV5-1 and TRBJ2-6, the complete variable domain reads KAGVTQTPRYLIKTRGQQVTLSCSPISGHRSVSWYQQTPGQGLQFLFEYFSETQRNKGNFPGRFSGRQFSNSRSEMNVSTLELGDSALYLCASSLVAGVISGANVLTFGAGSRLTVL.

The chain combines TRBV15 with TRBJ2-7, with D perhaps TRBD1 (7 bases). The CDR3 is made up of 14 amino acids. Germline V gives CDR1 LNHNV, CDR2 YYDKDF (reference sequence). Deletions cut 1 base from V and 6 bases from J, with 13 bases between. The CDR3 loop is CATSRGGQGGEQYF. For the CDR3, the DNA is TGTGCCACCAGCAGAGGGGGGCAGGGGGGCGAGCAGTACTTC. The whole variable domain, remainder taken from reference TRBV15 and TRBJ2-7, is DAMVIQNPRYQVTQFGKPVTLSCSQTLNHNVMYWYQQKSSQAPKLLFHYYDKDFNNEADTPDNFQSRRPNTSFCFLDIRSPGLGDTAMYLCATSRGGQGGEQYFGPGTRLTVT.

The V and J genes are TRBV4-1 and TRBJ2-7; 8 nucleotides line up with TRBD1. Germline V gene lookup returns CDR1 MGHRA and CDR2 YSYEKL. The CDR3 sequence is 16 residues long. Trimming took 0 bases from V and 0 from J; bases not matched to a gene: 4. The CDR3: CASSQDGQGASYEQYF. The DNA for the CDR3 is TGCGCCAGCAGCCAAGATGGACAGGGAGCCTCCTACGAGCAGTACTTC.

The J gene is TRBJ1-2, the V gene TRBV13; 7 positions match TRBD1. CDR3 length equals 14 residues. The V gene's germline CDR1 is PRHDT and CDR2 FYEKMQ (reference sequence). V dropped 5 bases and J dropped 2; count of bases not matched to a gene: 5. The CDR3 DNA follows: TGTGCCAGCAGCCCACGGACAGGAAACTATGGCTACACCTTC. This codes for CASSPRTGNYGYTF.

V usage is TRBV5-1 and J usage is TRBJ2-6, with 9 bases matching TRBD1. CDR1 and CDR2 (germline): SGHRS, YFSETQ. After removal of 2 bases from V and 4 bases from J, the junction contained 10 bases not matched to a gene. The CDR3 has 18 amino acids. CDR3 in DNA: TGCGCCAGCAGCTTAGGGGACAGGGCCCTCGGGGGGGCCAACGTCCTGACTTTC. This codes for CASSLGDRALGGANVLTF.

The CDR3 nucleotides read TGTGCCAGCAGTCCCGGGACTCCCAACTCTGGAAACACCATATATTTT. This codes for CASSPGTPNSGNTIYF. V and J are TRBV6-6 and TRBJ1-3; weak D call: TRBD1 (5 bases). This CDR3 is 16 amino acids long. Germline values: CDR1 MNHNY, CDR2 SVGAGI (reference sequence). V dropped 5 bases and J dropped 0 bases, with 14 bases sitting between them.

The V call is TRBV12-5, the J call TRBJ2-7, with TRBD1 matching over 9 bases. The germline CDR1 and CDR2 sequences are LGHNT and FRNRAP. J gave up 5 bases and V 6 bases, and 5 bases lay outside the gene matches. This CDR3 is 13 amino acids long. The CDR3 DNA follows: TGTGCTAGTGGCCGACAGGGGGGGAACGAGCAGTACTTC. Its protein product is CASGRQGGNEQYF.

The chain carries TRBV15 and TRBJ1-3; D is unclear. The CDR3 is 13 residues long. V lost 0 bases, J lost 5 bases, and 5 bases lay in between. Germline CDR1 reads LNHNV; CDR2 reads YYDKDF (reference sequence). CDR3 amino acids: CATSREGRNTIYF. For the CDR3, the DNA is TGTGCCACCAGCAGAGAGGGCAGAAACACCATATATTTT.

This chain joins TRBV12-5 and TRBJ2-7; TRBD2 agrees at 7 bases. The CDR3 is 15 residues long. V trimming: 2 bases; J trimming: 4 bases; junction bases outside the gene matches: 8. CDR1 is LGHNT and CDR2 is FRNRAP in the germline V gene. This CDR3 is CASGLPPPAGYEQYF. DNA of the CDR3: TGTGCTAGTGGTTTGCCACCCCCAGCGGGGTACGAGCAGTACTTC.

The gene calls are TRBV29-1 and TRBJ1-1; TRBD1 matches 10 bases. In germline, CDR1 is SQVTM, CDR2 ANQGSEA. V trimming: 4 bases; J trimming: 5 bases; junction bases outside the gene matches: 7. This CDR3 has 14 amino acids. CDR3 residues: CSVADRGRGTEAFF. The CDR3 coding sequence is TGCAGCGTTGCTGACAGGGGGCGGGGTACTGAAGCTTTCTTT.

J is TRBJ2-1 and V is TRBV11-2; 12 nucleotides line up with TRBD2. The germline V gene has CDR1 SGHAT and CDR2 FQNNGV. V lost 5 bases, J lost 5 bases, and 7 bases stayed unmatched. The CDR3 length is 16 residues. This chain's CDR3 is CASSHFGLAGNNEQFF. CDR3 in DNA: TGTGCCAGCAGCCATTTCGGACTAGCGGGGAACAATGAGCAGTTCTTC. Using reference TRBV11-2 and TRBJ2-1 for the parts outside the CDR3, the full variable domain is EAGVAQSPRYKIIEKRQSVAFWCNPISGHATLYWYQQILGQGPKLLIQFQNNGVVDDSQLPKDRFSAERLKGVDSTLKIQPAKLEDSAVYLCASSHFGLAGNNEQFFGPGTRLTVL.

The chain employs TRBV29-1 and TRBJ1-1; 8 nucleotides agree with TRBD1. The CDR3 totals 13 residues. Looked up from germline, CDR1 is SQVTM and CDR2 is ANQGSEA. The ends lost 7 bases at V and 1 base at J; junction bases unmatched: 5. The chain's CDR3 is CSGTGTGNTEAFF. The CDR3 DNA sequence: TGCAGCGGGACCGGGACAGGGAACACTGAAGCTTTCTTT.

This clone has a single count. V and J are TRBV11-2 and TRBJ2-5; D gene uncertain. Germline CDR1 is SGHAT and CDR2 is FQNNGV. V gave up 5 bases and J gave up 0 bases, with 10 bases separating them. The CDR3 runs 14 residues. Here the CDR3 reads CASSPRRDQETQYF. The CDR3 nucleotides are TGTGCCAGCAGCCCCCGACGGGACCAAGAGACCCAGTACTTC.

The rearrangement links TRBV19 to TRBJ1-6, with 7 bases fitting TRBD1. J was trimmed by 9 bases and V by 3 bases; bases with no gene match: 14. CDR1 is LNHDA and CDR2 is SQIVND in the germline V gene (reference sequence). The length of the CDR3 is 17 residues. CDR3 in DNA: TGTGCCAGTAGTATTGCCCCGCGCGGACAGGCGGGTTCACCCCTCCACTTT. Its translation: CASSIAPRGQAGSPLHF.

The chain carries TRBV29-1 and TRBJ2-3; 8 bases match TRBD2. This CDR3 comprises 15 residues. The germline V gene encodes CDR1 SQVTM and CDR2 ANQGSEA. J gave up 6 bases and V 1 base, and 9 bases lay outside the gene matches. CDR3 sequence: CSVEVGAGGWDTQYF. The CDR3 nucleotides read TGCAGCGTTGAAGTGGGCGCGGGAGGATGGGATACGCAGTATTTT.

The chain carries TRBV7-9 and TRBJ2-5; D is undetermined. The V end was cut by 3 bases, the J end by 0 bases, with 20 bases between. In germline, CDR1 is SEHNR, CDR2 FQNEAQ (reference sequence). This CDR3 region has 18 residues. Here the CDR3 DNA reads TGTGCCAGCAGCTTTGGAGTTTTCTCGGAGACCTACCAAGAGACCCAGTACTTC. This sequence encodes CASSFGVFSETYQETQYF.

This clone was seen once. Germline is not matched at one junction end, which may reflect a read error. CDR3 loop: CASDTRDTVYF. The CDR3, as DNA: TGTGCCAGCGACACCCGGGACACCGTATATTTT. This chain connects TRBV6-5 to TRBJ1-3; D might be TRBD1 (6 bases). The CDR3 runs to 11 residues. CDR1 and CDR2 (germline): MNHEY, SVGAGI.

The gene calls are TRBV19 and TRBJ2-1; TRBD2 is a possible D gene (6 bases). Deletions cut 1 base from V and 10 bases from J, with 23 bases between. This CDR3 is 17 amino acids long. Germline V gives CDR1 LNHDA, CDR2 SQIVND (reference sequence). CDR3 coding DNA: TGTGCCAGTAGTATAGGAGCCCCGGGACTCAAGAGAGGAGAGCAGTTCTTC. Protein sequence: CASSIGAPGLKRGEQFF.